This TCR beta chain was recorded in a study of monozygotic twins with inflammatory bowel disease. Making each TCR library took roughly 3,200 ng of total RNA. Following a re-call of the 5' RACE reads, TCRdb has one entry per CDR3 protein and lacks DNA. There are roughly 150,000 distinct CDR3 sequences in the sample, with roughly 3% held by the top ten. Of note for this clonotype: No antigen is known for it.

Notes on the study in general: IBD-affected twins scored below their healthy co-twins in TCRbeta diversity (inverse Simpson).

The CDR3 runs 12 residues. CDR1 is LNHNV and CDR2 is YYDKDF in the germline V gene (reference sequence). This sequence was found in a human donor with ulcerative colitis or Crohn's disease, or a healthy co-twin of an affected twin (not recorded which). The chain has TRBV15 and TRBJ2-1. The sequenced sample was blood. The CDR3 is CATSRETPEQFF.